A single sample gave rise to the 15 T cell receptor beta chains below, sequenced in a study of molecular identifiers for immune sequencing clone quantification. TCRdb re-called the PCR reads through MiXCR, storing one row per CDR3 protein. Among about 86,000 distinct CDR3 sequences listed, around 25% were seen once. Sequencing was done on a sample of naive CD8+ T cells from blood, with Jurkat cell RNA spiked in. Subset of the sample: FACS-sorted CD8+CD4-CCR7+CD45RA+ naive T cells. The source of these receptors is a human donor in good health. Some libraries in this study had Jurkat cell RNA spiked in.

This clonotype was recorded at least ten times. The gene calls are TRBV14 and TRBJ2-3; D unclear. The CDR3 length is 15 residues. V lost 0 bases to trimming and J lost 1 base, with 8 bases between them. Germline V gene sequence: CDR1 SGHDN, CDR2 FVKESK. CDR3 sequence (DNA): TGTGCCAGCAGCCAAGACCCGCAAGGCACAGATACGCAGTATTTT. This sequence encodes CASSQDPQGTDTQYF. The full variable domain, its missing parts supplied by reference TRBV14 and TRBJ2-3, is EAGVTQFPSHSVIEKGQTVTLRCDPISGHDNLYWYRRVMGKEIKFLLHFVKESKQDESGMPNNRFLAERTGGTYSTLKVQPAELEDSGVYFCASSQDPQGTDTQYFGPGTRLTVL.

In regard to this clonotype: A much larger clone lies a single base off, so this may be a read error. CDR3 coding DNA: TGTGCCAGCAGCATTCCGGGGCCGTACCAAGAGACCCAGTACTTC. Its protein product is CASSIPGPYQETQYF. The genes are TRBV7-3 and TRBJ2-5; D tentatively fits TRBD1 or TRBD2 (5 bases each). This CDR3 is built from 15 residues. From germline, CDR1 is SGHTA and CDR2 FQGTGA. The ends were cut back, 5 bases at V and 0 bases at J, with 13 bases in the middle.

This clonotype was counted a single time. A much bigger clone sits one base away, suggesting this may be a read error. The CDR3 here is CASGQESQGHQPQHF. The CDR3 coding sequence is TGCGCCAGCGGCCAAGAGTCACAGGGTCATCAGCCCCAGCATTTT. The chain carries TRBV4-1 and TRBJ1-5, with a tentative D call TRBD1 (6 bases). CDR3 size: 15 residues. CDR1 MGHRA and CDR2 YSYEKL come from the germline V gene.

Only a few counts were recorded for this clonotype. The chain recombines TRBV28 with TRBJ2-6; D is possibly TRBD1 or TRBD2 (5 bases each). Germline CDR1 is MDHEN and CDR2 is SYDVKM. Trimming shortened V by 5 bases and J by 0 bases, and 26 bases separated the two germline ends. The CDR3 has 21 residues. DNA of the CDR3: TGTGCCAGCAGTCCGATCGCCGGGGCCCAGGATTTCTACTCTGGGGCCAACGTCCTGACTTTC. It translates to CASSPIAGAQDFYSGANVLTF. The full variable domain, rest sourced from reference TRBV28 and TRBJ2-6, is DVKVTQSSRYLVKRTGEKVFLECVQDMDHENMFWYRQDPGLGLRLIYFSYDVKMKEKGDIPEGYSVSREKKERFSLILESASTNQTSMYLCASSPIAGAQDFYSGANVLTFGAGSRLTVL.

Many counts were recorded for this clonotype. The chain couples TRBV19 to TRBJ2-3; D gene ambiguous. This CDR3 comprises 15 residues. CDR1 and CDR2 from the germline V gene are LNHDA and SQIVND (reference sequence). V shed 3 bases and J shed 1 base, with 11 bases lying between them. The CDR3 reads CASSMGGRGTDTQYF. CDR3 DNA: TGTGCCAGTAGTATGGGCGGTCGGGGCACAGATACGCAGTATTTT.

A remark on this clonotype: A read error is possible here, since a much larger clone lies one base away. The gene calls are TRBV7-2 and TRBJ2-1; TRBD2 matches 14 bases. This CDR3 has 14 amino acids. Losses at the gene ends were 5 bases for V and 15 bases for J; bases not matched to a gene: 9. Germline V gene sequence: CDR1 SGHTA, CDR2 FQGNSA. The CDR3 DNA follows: TGTGCCAGCAGCGTGGGACTAGCGGGAGTTAAGCGGTTCTTC. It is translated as CASSVGLAGVKRFF.

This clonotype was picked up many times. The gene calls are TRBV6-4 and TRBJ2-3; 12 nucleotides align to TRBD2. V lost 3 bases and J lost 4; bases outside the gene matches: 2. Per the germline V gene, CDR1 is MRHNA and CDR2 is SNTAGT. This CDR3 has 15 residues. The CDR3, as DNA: TGTGCCAGCAGTGAGACTAGCGGGGGCCCAGATACGCAGTATTTT. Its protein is CASSETSGGPDTQYF.

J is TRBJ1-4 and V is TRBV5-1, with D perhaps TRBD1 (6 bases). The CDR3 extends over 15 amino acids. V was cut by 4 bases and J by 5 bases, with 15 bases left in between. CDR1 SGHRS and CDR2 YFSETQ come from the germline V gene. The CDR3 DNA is TGCGCCAGCAGCCCTGGCGGGACACCGAATGAAAAACTGTTTTTT. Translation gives CASSPGGTPNEKLFF.

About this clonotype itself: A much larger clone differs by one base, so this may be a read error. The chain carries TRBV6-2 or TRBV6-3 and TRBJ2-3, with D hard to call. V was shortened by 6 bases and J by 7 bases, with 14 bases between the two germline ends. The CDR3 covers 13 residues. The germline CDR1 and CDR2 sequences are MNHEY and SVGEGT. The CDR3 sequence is CASRHPTEYTQYF. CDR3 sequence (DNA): TGTGCCAGCAGGCACCCGACGGAGTATACGCAGTATTTT.

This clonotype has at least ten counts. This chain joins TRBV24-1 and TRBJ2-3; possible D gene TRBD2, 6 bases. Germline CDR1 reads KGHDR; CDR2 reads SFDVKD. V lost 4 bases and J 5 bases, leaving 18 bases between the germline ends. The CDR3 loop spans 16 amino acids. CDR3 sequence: CATSDWDSVWGDTQYF. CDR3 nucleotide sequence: TGTGCCACCAGTGACTGGGACTCGGTATGGGGAGATACGCAGTATTTT.

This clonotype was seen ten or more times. The CDR3 reads CASSWARQETQYF. The CDR3 DNA reads TGTGCCAGCAGTTGGGCCAGACAAGAGACCCAGTACTTC. This rearrangement joins TRBV12-3 or TRBV12-4 to TRBJ2-5; D gene ambiguous. The CDR3 length is 13 residues. V lost 4 bases, J lost 2 bases, and 8 bases lay in between.

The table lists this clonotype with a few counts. CDR3: CASSSFASDTQYF. The CDR3 nucleotides are TGTGCCAGTAGTAGCTTTGCGTCAGATACGCAGTATTTT. The chain combines TRBV19 with TRBJ2-3; no clear D. V gave up 4 bases and J gave up 4 bases, with 9 bases separating them. The CDR3 spans 13 residues. Germline values: CDR1 LNHDA, CDR2 SQIVND (reference sequence). Full variable domain (missing parts from reference TRBV19 and TRBJ2-3): DGGITQSPKYLFRKEGQNVTLSCEQNLNHDAMYWYRQDPGQGLRLIYYSQIVNDFQKGDIAEGYSVSREKKESFPLTVTSAQKNPTAFYLCASSSFASDTQYFGPGTRLTVL.

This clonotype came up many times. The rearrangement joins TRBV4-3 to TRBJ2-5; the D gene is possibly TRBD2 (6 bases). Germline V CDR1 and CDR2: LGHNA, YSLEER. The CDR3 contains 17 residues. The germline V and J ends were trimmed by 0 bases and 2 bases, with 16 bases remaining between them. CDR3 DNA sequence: TGCGCCAGCAGCCAAGATTTCGGGACCGGAGGGCAAGAGACCCAGTACTTC. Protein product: CASSQDFGTGGQETQYF.

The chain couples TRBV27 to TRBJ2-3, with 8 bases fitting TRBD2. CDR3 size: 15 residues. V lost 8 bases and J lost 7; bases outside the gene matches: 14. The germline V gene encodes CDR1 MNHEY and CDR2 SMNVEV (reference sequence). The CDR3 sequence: CASSSSETSVNTQYF. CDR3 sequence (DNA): TGTGCCAGCTCTAGCTCCGAGACTAGCGTGAATACGCAGTATTTT.

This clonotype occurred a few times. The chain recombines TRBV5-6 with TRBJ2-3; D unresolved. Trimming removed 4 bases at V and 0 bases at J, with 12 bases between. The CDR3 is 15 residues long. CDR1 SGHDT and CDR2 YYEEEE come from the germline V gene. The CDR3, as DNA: TGTGCCAGCAGCACCTCATGGAGAAGCACAGATACGCAGTATTTT. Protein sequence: CASSTSWRSTDTQYF.